This T cell receptor (beta chain) originates from a study of cytomegalovirus exposure and HLA in healthy donors. Clones were read by immunoSEQ multiplex PCR, and TCRdb kept only the in-frame ones, dropping some. The table has about 170,000 clones, 86% seen once. The CDR3 is made up of 17 amino acids. Sequencing was done on a sample of PBMCs. This clonotype originated in a man between 18 and 35 years old in good health and CMV-seropositive. This sequence joins TRBV21-1 and TRBJ2-1; TRBD2 is the table's D call and was not checked against the DNA. TRBV21-1 counts as a pseudogene. The CDR3 region has the DNA TGTGCCAGCAGCAAACTGGGAGCCACTTGCTCCTACAATGAGCAGTTCTTC. The encoded protein is CASSKLGATCSYNEQFF.